This T cell receptor beta chain was sequenced in a study of beta chain features in type 1 diabetes. Study-wide findings and caveats: Moderate yet significant TCRB CDR3 shortening was seen in Type 1 diabetes patients in all four CD4+ subsets. Naive, central memory and Treg TCRB repertoires appeared more alike in patients than in healthy donors.

In its sample, this clone was seen a few times. Its target is unknown. The whole isolated RNA underwent reverse transcription, so sequencing captured expressed TCRB transcripts. TCRdb keeps only in-frame clones here, not all; method: immunoSEQ multiplex PCR. Altogether around 260,000 clones are present, just over 20% being singletons, with the ten largest covering 0.028%. Using CD45RO/CCR7/CD25/CD127/CD95/CD27, CD4+ naive, central memory, regulatory and stem cell-like memory cells were sorted. This clonotype was sampled from a woman aged 40 to 49 with type 1 diabetes. Sequencing input: naive CD4+ T cells from blood.

CDR3 sequence (DNA): TGTGCCAGCAGGGCAACAGTCGTGGGCACTGAAGCTTTCTTT. Translation gives CASRATVVGTEAFF. The gene calls are TRBV7-2 and TRBJ1-1; D remains ambiguous. The germline V gene has CDR1 SGHTA and CDR2 FQGNSA. The CDR3 is 14 residues long. V lost 6 bases and J 4 bases, leaving 15 bases between the germline ends.